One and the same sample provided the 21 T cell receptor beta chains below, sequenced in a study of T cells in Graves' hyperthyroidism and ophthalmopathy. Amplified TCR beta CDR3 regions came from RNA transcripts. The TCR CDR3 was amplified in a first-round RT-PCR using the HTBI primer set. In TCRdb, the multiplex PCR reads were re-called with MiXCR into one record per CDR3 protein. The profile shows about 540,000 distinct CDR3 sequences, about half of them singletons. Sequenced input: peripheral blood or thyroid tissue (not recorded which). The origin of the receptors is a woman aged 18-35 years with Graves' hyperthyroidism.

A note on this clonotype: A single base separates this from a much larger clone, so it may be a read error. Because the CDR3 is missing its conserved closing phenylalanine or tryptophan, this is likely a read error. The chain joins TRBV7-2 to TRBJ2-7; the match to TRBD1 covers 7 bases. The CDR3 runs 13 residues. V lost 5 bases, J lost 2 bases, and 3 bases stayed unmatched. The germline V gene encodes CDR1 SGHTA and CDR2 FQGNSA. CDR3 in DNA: TGTGCCAGCAGCAAGGGACAGCCCTACGAGCAGTACCTC. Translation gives CASSKGQPYEQYL.

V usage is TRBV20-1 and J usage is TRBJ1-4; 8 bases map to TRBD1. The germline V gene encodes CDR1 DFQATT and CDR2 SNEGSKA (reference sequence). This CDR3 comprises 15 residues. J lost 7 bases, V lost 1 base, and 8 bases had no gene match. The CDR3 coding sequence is TGCAGTGCTAGAGTAAGCGACAGGGGAGGTGAAAAACTGTTTTTT. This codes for CSARVSDRGGEKLFF.

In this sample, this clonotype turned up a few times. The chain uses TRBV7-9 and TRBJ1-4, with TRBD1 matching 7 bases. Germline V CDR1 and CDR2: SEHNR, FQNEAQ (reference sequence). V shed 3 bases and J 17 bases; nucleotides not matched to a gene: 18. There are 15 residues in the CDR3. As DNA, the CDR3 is TGTGCCAGCAGCTTCCCGGACAGGCCGGACGAACTTCTATTTTTT. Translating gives CASSFPDRPDELLFF.

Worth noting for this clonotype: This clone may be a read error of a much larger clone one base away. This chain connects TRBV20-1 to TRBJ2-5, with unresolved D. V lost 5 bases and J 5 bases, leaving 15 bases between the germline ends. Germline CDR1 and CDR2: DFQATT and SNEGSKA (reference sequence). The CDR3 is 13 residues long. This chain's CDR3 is CSARLDVGETQYF. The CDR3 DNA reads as TGCAGTGCTCGTCTGGATGTGGGCGAGACCCAGTACTTC.

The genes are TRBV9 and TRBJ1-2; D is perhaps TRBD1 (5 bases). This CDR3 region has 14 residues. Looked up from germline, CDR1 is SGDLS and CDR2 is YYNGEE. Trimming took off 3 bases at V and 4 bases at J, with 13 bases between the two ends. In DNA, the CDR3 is TGTGCCAGCAGCGACCCGGGGCCGGGCTATGGCTACACCTTC. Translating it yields CASSDPGPGYGYTF. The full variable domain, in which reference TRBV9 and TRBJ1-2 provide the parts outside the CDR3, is DSGVTQTPKHLITATGQRVTLRCSPRSGDLSVYWYQQSLDQGLQFLIQYYNGEERAKGNILERFSAQQFPDLHSELNLSSLELGDSALYFCASSDPGPGYGYTFGSGTRLTVV.

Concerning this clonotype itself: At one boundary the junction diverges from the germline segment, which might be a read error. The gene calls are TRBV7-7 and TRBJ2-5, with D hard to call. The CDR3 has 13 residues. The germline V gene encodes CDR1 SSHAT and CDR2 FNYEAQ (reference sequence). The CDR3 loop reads CASSQQFPETQYF. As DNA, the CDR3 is TGCGCCAGCAGCCAGCAGTTCCCAGAGACCCAGTACTTC.

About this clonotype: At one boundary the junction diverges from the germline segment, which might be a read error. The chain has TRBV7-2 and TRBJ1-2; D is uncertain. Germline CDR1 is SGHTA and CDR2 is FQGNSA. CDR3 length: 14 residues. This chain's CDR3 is CASSLSEGSLGYTF. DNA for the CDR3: TGCGCCAGCAGTCTAAGCGAGGGATCCCTTGGCTACACCTTC.

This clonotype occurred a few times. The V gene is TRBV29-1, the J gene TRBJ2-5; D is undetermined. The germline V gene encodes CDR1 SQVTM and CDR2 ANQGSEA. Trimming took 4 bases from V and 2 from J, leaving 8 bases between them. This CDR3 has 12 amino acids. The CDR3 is CSVVANQETQYF. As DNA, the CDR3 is TGCAGCGTTGTTGCAAATCAAGAGACCCAGTACTTC.

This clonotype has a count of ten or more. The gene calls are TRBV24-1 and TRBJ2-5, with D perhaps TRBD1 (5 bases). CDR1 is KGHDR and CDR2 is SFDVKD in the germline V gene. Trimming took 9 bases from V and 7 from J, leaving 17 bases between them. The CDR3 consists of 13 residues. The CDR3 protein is CATSSTAQGTQYF. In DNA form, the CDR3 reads TGTGCCACCTCCTCCACGGCCCAGGGGACCCAGTACTTC.

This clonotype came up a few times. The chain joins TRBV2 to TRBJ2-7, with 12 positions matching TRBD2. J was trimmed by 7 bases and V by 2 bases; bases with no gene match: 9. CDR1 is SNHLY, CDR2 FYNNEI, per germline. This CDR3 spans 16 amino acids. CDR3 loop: CASSEMWLAGGGEQYF. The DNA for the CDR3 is TGTGCCAGCAGTGAAATGTGGCTAGCGGGAGGGGGTGAGCAGTACTTC.

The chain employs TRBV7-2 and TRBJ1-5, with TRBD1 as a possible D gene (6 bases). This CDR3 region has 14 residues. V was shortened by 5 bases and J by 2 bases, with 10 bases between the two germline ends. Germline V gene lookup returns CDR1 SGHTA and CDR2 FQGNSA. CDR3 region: CASSQGSRNQPQHF. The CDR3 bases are TGTGCCAGCAGCCAGGGGTCCCGCAATCAGCCCCAGCATTTT.

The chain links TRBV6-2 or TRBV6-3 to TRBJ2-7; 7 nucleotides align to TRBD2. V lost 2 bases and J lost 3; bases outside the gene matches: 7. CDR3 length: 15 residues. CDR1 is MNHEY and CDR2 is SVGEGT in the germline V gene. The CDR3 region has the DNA TGTGCCAGCAGTTACCGTACAGCGGGATACTACGAGCAGTACTTC. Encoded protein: CASSYRTAGYYEQYF.

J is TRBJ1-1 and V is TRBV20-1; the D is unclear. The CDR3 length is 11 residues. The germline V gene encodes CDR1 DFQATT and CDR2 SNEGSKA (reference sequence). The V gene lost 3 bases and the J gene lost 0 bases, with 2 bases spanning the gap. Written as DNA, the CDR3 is TGCAGTGCTAGTATGAACACTGAAGCTTTCTTT. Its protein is CSASMNTEAFF.

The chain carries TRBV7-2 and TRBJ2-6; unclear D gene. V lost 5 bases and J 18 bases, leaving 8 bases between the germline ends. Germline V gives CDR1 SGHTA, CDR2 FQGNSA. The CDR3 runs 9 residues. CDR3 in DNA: TGTGCCAGCAGCCGCGGCCGGACTTTC. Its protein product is CASSRGRTF.

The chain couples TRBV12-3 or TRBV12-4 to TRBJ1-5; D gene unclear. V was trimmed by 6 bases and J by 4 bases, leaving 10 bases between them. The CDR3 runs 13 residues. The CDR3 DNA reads TGTGCCAGCAGCCGTAGGGAAAATCAGCCCCAGCATTTT. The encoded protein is CASSRRENQPQHF.

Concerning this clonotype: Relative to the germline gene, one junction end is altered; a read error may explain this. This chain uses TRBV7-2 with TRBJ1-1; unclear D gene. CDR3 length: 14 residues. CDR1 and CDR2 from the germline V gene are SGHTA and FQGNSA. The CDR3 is CASTLREVETEAFF. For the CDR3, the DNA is TGCGCCAGCACCCTTCGGGAGGTGGAGACTGAAGCTTTCTTT.

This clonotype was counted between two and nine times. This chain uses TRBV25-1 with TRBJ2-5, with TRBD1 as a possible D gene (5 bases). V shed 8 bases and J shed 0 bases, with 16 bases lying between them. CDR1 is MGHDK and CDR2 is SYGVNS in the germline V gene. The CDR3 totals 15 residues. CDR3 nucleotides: TGTGCCAGCTCATCTCCAGGGTGGTACCAAGAGACCCAGTACTTC. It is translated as CASSSPGWYQETQYF.

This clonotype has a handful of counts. CDR3 sequence reads: CASSPSSGGYTIYF. The CDR3 DNA reads as TGTGCCAGCAGCCCGAGTTCGGGGGGCTACACCATATATTTT. The chain links TRBV7-9 to TRBJ1-3; D perhaps matches TRBD1 (6 bases). With 5 bases removed from V and 8 bases from J, the gap between germline ends came to 16 bases. The CDR3 is 14 amino acids. The germline V gene encodes CDR1 SEHNR and CDR2 FQNEAQ (reference sequence).

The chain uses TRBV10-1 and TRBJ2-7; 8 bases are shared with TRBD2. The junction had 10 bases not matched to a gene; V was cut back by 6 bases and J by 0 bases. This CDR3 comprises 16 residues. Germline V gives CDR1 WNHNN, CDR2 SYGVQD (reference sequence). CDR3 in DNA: TGCGCCAGCAGCCATGAGATAGCGGGGAGCTCCTACGAGCAGTACTTC. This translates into CASSHEIAGSSYEQYF.

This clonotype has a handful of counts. The chain's CDR3 is CASSTDSLNQPQHF. CDR3 nucleotides: TGTGCCAGCAGCACCGACAGCCTCAATCAGCCCCAGCATTTT. The chain has TRBV12-3 or TRBV12-4 and TRBJ1-5; tentatively, D is TRBD1 (5 bases). CDR3 length equals 14 residues. V lost 6 bases and J lost 3, with 12 bases in between.

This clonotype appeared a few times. The DNA of the CDR3 is TGTGCCAGCAGCTGGGTCTCTAGGGGCCAAGAGACCCAGTACTTC. Its protein product is CASSWVSRGQETQYF. The rearrangement uses TRBV7-9 and TRBJ2-5; weak D call: TRBD1 (5 bases). V was cut by 4 bases and J by 1 base, with 13 bases left in between. This CDR3 is built from 15 residues. Germline V gene sequence: CDR1 SEHNR, CDR2 FQNEAQ (reference sequence).